A selection of T cell receptor beta chains follows, all from one sample in a study of OX40 agonist ivuxolimab in advanced cancers. The repertoire was sequenced with immunoSEQ multiplex PCR; TCRdb's copy has only in-frame clones and lacks some. In the table there are 28,000 or so clones, 80% to 90% of which are singletons. The sample consisted of CD4+ or CD8+ T cells sorted from blood, taken in a trial of the OX40 agonist ivuxolimab. These TCRs come from an adult with an advanced solid tumor such as melanoma, head and neck, liver or kidney cancer. Both conserved end residues are part of each CDR3. D genes are given only for firm matches. Clone size is given for some rows only: seen once, a few or many times, or a class if the clone is expanded.

j_gene,d_gene,abundance,v_gene,CDR3aa,CDR3nt
TRBJ2-6,TRBD1,.,TRBV28,CASRSGTGAPGANVLTF,TGTGCCAGCAGGTCCGGGACAGGGGCGCCCGGGGCCAACGTCCTGACTTTC
TRBJ2-1,TRBD2,.,TRBV6-4,CASSALAVSSYNEQFF,TGTGCCAGCAGTGCACTAGCGGTAAGCTCCTACAATGAGCAGTTCTTC
TRBJ2-2,.,.,TRBV6-1,CASEKQSSGAGELFF,TGTGCCAGCGAAAAACAGTCATCGGGGGCCGGGGAGCTGTTTTTT
TRBJ2-4,.,.,TRBV4-1,CASSQDRKWQATLGAKNIQYF,TGCGCCAGCAGCCAAGATCGAAAGTGGCAGGCTACTTTGGGGGCCAAAAACATTCAGTACTTC
TRBJ2-7,.,.,TRBV7-9,CAIRGVVGDLSREQYF,TGTGCCATCCGCGGGGTGGTGGGAGACCTGTCCCGCGAGCAGTACTTC
TRBJ2-7,.,.,TRBV4-3,CASSQSQSDLYEQYF,TGCGCCAGCAGCCAAAGTCAGAGTGACCTCTACGAGCAGTACTTC
TRBJ2-3,.,.,TRBV27,CASSFWRQSTDTQYF,TGTGCCAGCAGTTTTTGGCGGCAGTCCACAGATACGCAGTATTTT
TRBJ2-7,TRBD1,.,TRBV7-3,CASSLGQGAYEQYF,TGTGCCAGCAGCTTGGGACAGGGTGCCTACGAGCAGTACTTC
TRBJ2-4,TRBD1,.,TRBV9,CASSTAGTGVENIQYF,TGTGCCAGCAGCACCGCCGGGACAGGGGTCGAAAACATTCAGTACTTC
TRBJ2-7,.,.,TRBV5-1,CASSSGPSSYEQYF,TGCGCCAGCAGCTCTGGACCAAGCTCCTACGAGCAGTACTTC
TRBJ2-7,TRBD2,once,TRBV28,CASSRNPGLVSYEQYF,TGTGCCAGCAGCCGGAATCCGGGACTAGTCTCCTACGAGCAGTACTTC
TRBJ2-4,.,.,TRBV4-1,CASSQDPGLLIGRAKNIQYF,TGCGCCAGCAGCCAAGACCCGGGACTTCTAATAGGGAGAGCCAAAAACATTCAGTACTTC
TRBJ2-2,.,.,TRBV30,CAWSVLRQETGELFF,TGTGCCTGGAGTGTACTCAGGCAAGAGACCGGGGAGCTGTTTTTT
TRBJ2-7,.,.,TRBV27,CASSSTGTSYEQYF,TGTGCCAGCAGTTCGACCGGGACAAGTTACGAGCAGTACTTC
TRBJ2-3,TRBD2,.,TRBV27,CASSLTVASGREGDTQYF,TGTGCCAGCAGTTTAACCGTCGCTAGCGGGAGGGAAGGAGATACGCAGTATTTT
TRBJ2-1,TRBD2,.,TRBV6-4,CASSDGTSGNNEQFF,TGTGCCAGCAGTGACGGGACTAGCGGGAACAATGAGCAGTTCTTC
TRBJ2-7,.,once,TRBV7-9,CASSLVSGTEIEQYF,TGTGCCAGCAGCTTAGTTTCAGGAACGGAGATAGAGCAGTACTTC
TRBJ1-1,.,.,TRBV28,CASSPRRDRYNTEAFF,TGTGCCAGCAGTCCGCGCCGGGACCGATATAACACTGAAGCTTTCTTT
TRBJ2-7,.,.,TRBV28,CASSLSRVPYEQYF,TGTGCCAGCAGTTTATCCCGGGTACCATACGAGCAGTACTTC
TRBJ2-7,.,few,TRBV21-1,CASGYSYEQYF,TGTGCCAGCGGGTACTCCTACGAGCAGTACTTC
TRBJ1-1,.,once,TRBV2,CASSECLIGSGKF,TGTGCCAGCAGTGAATGTCTTATAGGGTCGGGAAAATTT
TRBJ2-3,.,once,TRBV2,CASSPLNYFSTDTQYF,TGTGCCAGCAGTCCTCTGAATTACTTTAGCACAGATACGCAGTATTTT
TRBJ2-7,.,.,TRBV29-1,CSVVGPGTTYEQYF,TGCAGCGTTGTAGGGCCCGGGACGACCTACGAGCAGTACTTC